A single T cell receptor beta chain is shown here with its context. As yet, its antigen is unknown. This CDR3 is also generated by other DNA sequences in the sample. Donors, healthy HIV-negative adults, lacked recent acute infections or vaccinations. In germline, CDR1 is SGHNT, CDR2 YYREEE (reference sequence). Trimming stripped 0 bases from V and 1 base from J, with 4 bases between. This CDR3 is 14 amino acids long. The data are from a study of shared clonotypes between healthy human individuals. Whole-study findings and limits: Incompleteness in sorted-subset sequencing, despite large depth, was shown by rarefaction.

The study ran the assay at deep level. Produced via immunoSEQ multiplex PCR; TCRdb's table is partial and in-frame only. Here the sample spans roughly 2.6 million clones, around 94% being singletons. The chain employs TRBV5-4 and TRBJ1-4; D uncertain. Sequencing was performed on naive CD4+ T cells sorted from blood. Subset: CD45RA+ positively selected. The origin of this receptor is a man aged 18 to 29 in good health. CDR3 nucleotides: TGTGCCAGCAGCTTGGAGGGAACTAATGAAAAACTGTTTTTT. Translating gives CASSLEGTNEKLFF.